Detailed here is one TCR beta chain. Its specificity is not known. Germline V gene sequence: CDR1 MNHNS, CDR2 SASEGT. Trimming shortened V by 3 bases and J by 4 bases, and 13 bases separated the two germline ends. The CDR3 is 14 amino acids. The data derive from a study of shared clonotypes between healthy human individuals. General observations from the study: An expected dependence of interdonor clonotype sharing on sequencing depth was noted. Relative to clonotypes present in all four donors, those not shared had lower generation probabilities. On the whole, naive subsets had larger estimated richness than memory subsets had.

Naive CD8 cells lacked CD45RO and underwent positive selection for CCR7, leaving out terminally differentiated effector memory CD45RA+ cells. Each subset's genomic DNA was split evenly across several immunoSEQ plates. Generated by immunoSEQ multiplex PCR, the TCRdb table keeps only in-frame clones and is missing some. The repertoire consists of around 1,900,000 clones, with about 94% occurring once and the leading ten covering 1.5% to 2%. The source of this sequence is a man aged 18 to 29 in good health. Some clones in this sample may be carry-over from other donors' samples. The rearrangement joins TRBV6-1 to TRBJ2-7; D not certain. The sample taken for sequencing was naive CD8+ T cells from PBMCs. The CDR3 region is CASSEAQLLYEQYF. In nucleotides, the CDR3 is TGTGCCAGCAGTGAGGCGCAGCTTCTATACGAGCAGTACTTC.